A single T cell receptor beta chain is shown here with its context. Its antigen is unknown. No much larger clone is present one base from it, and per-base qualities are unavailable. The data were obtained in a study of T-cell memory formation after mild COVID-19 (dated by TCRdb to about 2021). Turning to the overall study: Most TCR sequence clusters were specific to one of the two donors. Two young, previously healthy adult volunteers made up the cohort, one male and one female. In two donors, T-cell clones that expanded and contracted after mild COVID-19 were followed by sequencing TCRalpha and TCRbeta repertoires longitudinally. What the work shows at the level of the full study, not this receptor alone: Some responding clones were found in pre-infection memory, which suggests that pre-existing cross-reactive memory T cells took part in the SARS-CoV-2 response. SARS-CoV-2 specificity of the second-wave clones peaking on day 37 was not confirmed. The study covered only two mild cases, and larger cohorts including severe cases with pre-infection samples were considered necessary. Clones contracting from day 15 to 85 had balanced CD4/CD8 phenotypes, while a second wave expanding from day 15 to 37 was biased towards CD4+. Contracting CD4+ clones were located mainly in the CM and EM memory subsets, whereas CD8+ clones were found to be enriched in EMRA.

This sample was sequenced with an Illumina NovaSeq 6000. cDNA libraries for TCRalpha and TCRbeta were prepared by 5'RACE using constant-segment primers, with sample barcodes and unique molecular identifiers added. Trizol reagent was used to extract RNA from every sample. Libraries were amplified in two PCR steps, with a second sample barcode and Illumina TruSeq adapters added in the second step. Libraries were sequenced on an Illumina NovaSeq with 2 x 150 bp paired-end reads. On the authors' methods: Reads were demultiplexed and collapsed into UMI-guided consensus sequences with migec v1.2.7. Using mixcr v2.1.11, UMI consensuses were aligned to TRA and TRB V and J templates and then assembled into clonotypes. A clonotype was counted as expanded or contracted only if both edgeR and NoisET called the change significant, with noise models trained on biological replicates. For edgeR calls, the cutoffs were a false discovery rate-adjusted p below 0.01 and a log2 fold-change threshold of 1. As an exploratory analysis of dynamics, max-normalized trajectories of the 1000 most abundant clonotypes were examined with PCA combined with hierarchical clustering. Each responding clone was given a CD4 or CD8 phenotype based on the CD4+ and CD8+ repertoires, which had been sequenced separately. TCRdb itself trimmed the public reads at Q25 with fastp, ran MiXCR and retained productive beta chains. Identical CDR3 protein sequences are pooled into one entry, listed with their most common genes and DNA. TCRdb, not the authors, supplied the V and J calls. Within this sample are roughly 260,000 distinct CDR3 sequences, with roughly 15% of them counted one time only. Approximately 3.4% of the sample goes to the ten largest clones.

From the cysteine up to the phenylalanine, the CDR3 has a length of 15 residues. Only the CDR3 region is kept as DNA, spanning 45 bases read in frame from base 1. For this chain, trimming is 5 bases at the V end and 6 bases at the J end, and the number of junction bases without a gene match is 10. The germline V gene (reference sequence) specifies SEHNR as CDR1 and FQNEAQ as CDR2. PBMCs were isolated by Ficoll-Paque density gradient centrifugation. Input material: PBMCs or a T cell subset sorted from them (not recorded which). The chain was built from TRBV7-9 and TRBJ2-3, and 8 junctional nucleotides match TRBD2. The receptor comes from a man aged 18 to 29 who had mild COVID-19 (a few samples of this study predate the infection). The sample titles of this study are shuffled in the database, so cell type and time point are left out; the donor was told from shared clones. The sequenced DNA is TGTGCCAGCAGCATGCGGGGGGATGCGAGCGATACGCAGTATTTT. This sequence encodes CASSMRGDASDTQYF.